The 21 T cell receptor beta chains presented below share a single source sample, sequenced in a study of T cell responses to AZD1222 COVID-19 vaccine. The repertoire was sequenced with immunoSEQ multiplex PCR; TCRdb's copy has only in-frame clones and lacks some. Of about 50,000 clones in the sample, 65% to 80% were seen once. Sequenced here: peripheral blood, sampled on day 0 of AZD1222 vaccination. The receptor source for this set is an adult in good health.

This chain uses TRBV3-1 (or the pseudogene TRBV3-2) with TRBJ2-3, with D perhaps matching TRBD2 (7 bases). This CDR3 is built from 16 residues. Per germline, CDR1 LGHDT and CDR2 YNNKEL (reference sequence). The V and J ends lost 5 bases and 2 bases respectively, with 17 bases between them. The CDR3 DNA reads as TGTGCCAGCAGCGAGAGGGGGGGCCGAGACACAGATACGCAGTATTTT. This codes for CASSERGGRDTDTQYF.

The rearrangement links TRBV9 to TRBJ2-5; 7 nucleotides match TRBD1. The CDR3 consists of 14 residues. V was pared by 4 bases and J by 7 bases, with 10 bases of the junction left unmatched. Germline values: CDR1 SGDLS, CDR2 YYNGEE. CDR3 sequence reads: CASSPDGQAGTQYF. The CDR3 DNA reads as TGTGCCAGCAGCCCGGACGGACAGGCCGGGACCCAGTACTTC.

The rearrangement joins TRBV30 to TRBJ1-2; D ambiguous. CDR3 length: 13 amino acids. Trimming stripped 0 bases from V and 8 bases from J, with 13 bases between. Looked up from germline, CDR1 is GTSNPN and CDR2 is SVGIG (reference sequence). The CDR3 protein is CAWSVSGPEGYTF. Here the CDR3 DNA reads TGTGCCTGGAGTGTATCGGGCCCGGAGGGCTACACCTTC.

The chain recombines TRBV7-8 with TRBJ2-5, with D perhaps matching TRBD1 (7 bases). The length of the CDR3 is 15 residues. V was clipped by 5 bases and J by 4 bases, with 17 bases between them. Germline V gene lookup returns CDR1 SGHVS and CDR2 FQNEAQ. The CDR3 DNA reads as TGTGCCAGCAGCCTCGGAGGGAACAGGGGAGAGACCCAGTACTTC. Its translation is CASSLGGNRGETQYF.

The chain employs TRBV4-2 and TRBJ1-1; 8 bases map to TRBD1. The germline CDR1 and CDR2 sequences are LGHNA and YNFKEQ. This CDR3 comprises 15 residues. V was clipped by 0 bases and J by 4 bases; unmatched bases: 4. CDR3 protein: CASSQDSQGGTEAFF. CDR3 DNA sequence: TGTGCCAGCAGCCAAGATTCACAGGGGGGCACTGAAGCTTTCTTT.

This clone was observed a single time. This sample includes further DNA sequences coding for the same CDR3. The rearrangement links TRBV24-1 to TRBJ2-1; 10 nucleotides agree with TRBD1. After removal of 4 bases from V and 1 base from J, the junction contained 3 bases not matched to a gene. There are 16 residues in the CDR3. Germline loops: CDR1 KGHDR, CDR2 SFDVKD. This chain's CDR3 is CATSDPGQGSYNEQFF. CDR3 coding DNA: TGTGCCACCAGTGACCCGGGACAGGGGTCCTACAATGAGCAGTTCTTC.

The chain couples TRBV18 to TRBJ2-1; 7 bases agree with TRBD2. The length of the CDR3 is 15 residues. The ends lost 8 bases at V and 1 base at J; junction bases unmatched: 8. Germline V gene lookup returns CDR1 KGHSH and CDR2 LQKENI. CDR3 residues: CASRSGGSSYNEQFF. The CDR3 DNA reads TGTGCCAGCCGCTCGGGGGGATCGTCCTACAATGAGCAGTTCTTC. The entire variable domain, with the rest obtained from reference TRBV18 and TRBJ2-1, is as follows: NAGVMQNPRHLVRRRGQEARLRCSPMKGHSHVYWYRQLPEEGLKFMVYLQKENIIDESGMPKERFSAEFPKEGPSILRIQQVVRGDSAAYFCASRSGGSSYNEQFFGPGTRLTVL.

This rearrangement joins TRBV11-2 to TRBJ1-6, with a possible D match to TRBD1 (5 bases). The CDR3 is 14 amino acids. V lost 5 bases and J 14 bases, leaving 19 bases between the germline ends. The V gene's germline CDR1 is SGHAT and CDR2 FQNNGV. CDR3 coding DNA: TGTGCCAGCAGCCCTGGGCGGGGACTGAGCTCCCTCCACTTT. As protein: CASSPGRGLSSLHF.

The chain combines TRBV29-1 with TRBJ1-1; no clear D gene. Deletions cut 6 bases from V and 0 bases from J, with 14 bases between. Germline-derived CDR1 and CDR2 are SQVTM and ANQGSEA. This CDR3 comprises 14 residues. The CDR3 loop reads CSVWNTYLNTEAFF. CDR3 sequence (DNA): TGCAGCGTGTGGAACACATATTTGAACACTGAAGCTTTCTTT.

J is TRBJ2-2 and V is TRBV5-5; 9 bases map to TRBD1. Germline lookup yields CDR1 SGHKS and CDR2 YYEKEE (reference sequence). The CDR3 has 18 amino acids. The V gene end was trimmed by 0 bases and the J gene end by 4 bases; junction bases not matched to a gene: 10. In nucleotides, the CDR3 is TGTGCCAGCAGCTTGGTACCTGAGGGACAGGGACTCACCGGGGAGCTGTTTTTT. This gives the protein CASSLVPEGQGLTGELFF.

The V and J genes are TRBV7-9 and TRBJ1-4, with unresolved D. Per the germline V gene, CDR1 is SEHNR and CDR2 is FQNEAQ (reference sequence). The length of the CDR3 is 13 residues. V was shortened by 4 bases and J by 15 bases, with 18 bases between the two germline ends. CDR3 sequence (DNA): TGTGCCAGCAGCTCCTCGGGCGAGGGCGTGGTGTTTTTT. It yields the protein CASSSSGEGVVFF.

V usage is TRBV6-5 and J usage is TRBJ1-2; weak D call: TRBD1 (5 bases). CDR1 is MNHEY and CDR2 is SVGAGI in the germline V gene. The CDR3 runs 15 residues. The V end lost 4 bases, the J end lost 8 bases, and 20 bases lay between the germline ends. CDR3 in amino acids: CASSFTGSNTRGYTF. DNA for the CDR3: TGTGCCAGCAGTTTTACAGGAAGTAATACGAGGGGCTACACCTTC.

This chain connects TRBV28 to TRBJ2-1, with 9 nucleotides matching TRBD2. J lost 8 bases, V lost 2 bases, and 4 bases had no gene match. The CDR3 loop spans 14 amino acids. Per germline, CDR1 MDHEN and CDR2 SYDVKM. DNA for the CDR3: TGTGCCAGCAGTTTAGGGCTAGCGGGACATGAGCAGTTCTTC. This encodes CASSLGLAGHEQFF.

The rearrangement joins TRBV6-2 or TRBV6-3 to TRBJ2-2, with TRBD2 identical over 9 bases. Germline values: CDR1 MNHEY, CDR2 SVGEGT. The CDR3 has 17 residues. Trimming cost V 4 bases and J 1 base; bases outside gene matches: 7. The CDR3 reads CASSSPFSGGNTGELFF. The CDR3 DNA is TGTGCCAGCAGTTCCCCCTTTAGCGGGGGGAACACCGGGGAGCTGTTTTTT.

A few counts support this clone. The chain links TRBV28 to TRBJ1-3, with a tentative D call TRBD1 (5 bases). The germline V gene has CDR1 MDHEN and CDR2 SYDVKM. The V gene lost 7 bases and the J gene lost 1 base, with 20 bases spanning the gap. This CDR3 region has 17 residues. CDR3 nucleotide sequence: TGTGCCAGCACCTCAATCCCAGGGAGACTTTCTGGAAACACCATATATTTT. Translating it yields CASTSIPGRLSGNTIYF.

J is TRBJ1-1 and V is TRBV5-5; D is undetermined. Germline V gives CDR1 SGHKS, CDR2 YYEKEE (reference sequence). The CDR3 contains 13 residues. The germline V and J ends were trimmed by 2 bases and 2 bases, with 7 bases remaining between them. CDR3 loop: CASSFYVNTEAFF. CDR3 coding DNA: TGTGCCAGCAGCTTCTACGTTAACACTGAAGCTTTCTTT.

V and J are TRBV18 and TRBJ1-1, with 7 bases fitting TRBD1. Per germline, CDR1 KGHSH and CDR2 LQKENI. Trimming at V came to 6 bases and at J to 3 bases, leaving 10 bases not matched to a gene. This CDR3 is built from 15 residues. This chain's CDR3 is CASSVGAGGDTEAFF. The CDR3 DNA is TGTGCCAGCTCCGTCGGCGCAGGGGGAGACACTGAAGCTTTCTTT.

This clone has only a few counts. This rearrangement joins TRBV18 to TRBJ2-3; 9 nucleotides match TRBD1. CDR1 and CDR2 from the germline V gene are KGHSH and LQKENI. This CDR3 contains 16 residues. Trimming at V came to 1 base and at J to 7 bases, leaving 9 bases not matched to a gene. As DNA, the CDR3 is TGTGCCAGCTCACCACTGCCGGGACAGGGAGCAAATACGCAGTATTTT. Translating gives CASSPLPGQGANTQYF.

The chain recombines TRBV15 with TRBJ1-5, with D possibly TRBD1 on 5 matching bases. Germline V gene lookup returns CDR1 LNHNV and CDR2 YYDKDF (reference sequence). The CDR3 spans 14 residues. With 9 bases removed from V and 0 bases from J, the gap between germline ends came to 12 bases. The CDR3 loop is CATAGGNSNQPQHF. The CDR3 DNA is TGTGCCACTGCGGGGGGGAATAGCAATCAGCCCCAGCATTTT. Filled out from reference TRBV15 and TRBJ1-5, the complete variable domain reads DAMVIQNPRYQVTQFGKPVTLSCSQTLNHNVMYWYQQKSSQAPKLLFHYYDKDFNNEADTPDNFQSRRPNTSFCFLDIRSPGLGDTAMYLCATAGGNSNQPQHFGDGTRLSIL.

This clone was observed a few times. This chain connects TRBV7-2 to TRBJ1-3; 7 nucleotides align to TRBD1. V lost 4 bases, J lost 3 bases, and 9 bases stayed unmatched. The CDR3 has 16 residues. CDR1 and CDR2 (germline): SGHTA, FQGNSA. CDR3 sequence (DNA): TGTGCCAGCAGCTCAATAGGGGGCTTAGGTGGAAACACCATATATTTT. Translation gives CASSSIGGLGGNTIYF.

The chain has TRBV28 and TRBJ1-1, with 7 bases matching TRBD1. This CDR3 has 15 residues. J lost 1 base, V lost 6 bases, and 8 bases had no gene match. The germline CDR1 and CDR2 sequences are MDHEN and SYDVKM. CDR3 protein: CASRLTGTANTEAFF. DNA of the CDR3: TGTGCCAGCAGACTTACCGGGACAGCGAACACTGAAGCTTTCTTT.